This is a list of T cell receptor beta chains from one sample in a study of early T cells in non-severe SARS-CoV-2 infection. TCRdb ran MiXCR on the 5' RACE reads and lists one entry per CDR3 protein. The repertoire holds about 60,000 distinct CDR3 sequences, with around 6% as singletons. The specimen sequenced was whole blood. The receptor set was obtained from an adult who was a healthcare worker with PCR-confirmed SARS-CoV-2 infection or an uninfected control (not recorded which). Each CDR3 is given with its conserved first and last residue. The order of the fields is CDR3 protein, CDR3 DNA, J gene, D gene, clone size, V gene. The D gene is left open where the match is weak. Clone size appears in some rows only: once, few, many, or a class for an expanded clone.

CASSLDVDYGYTF	TGCGCCAGCAGCTTGGACGTGGACTATGGCTACACCTTC	TRBJ1-2	-	-	TRBV5-1
CASSFAGSGNTIYF	TGTGCCAGCAGCTTTGCAGGGTCTGGAAACACCATATATTTT	TRBJ1-3	-	-	TRBV7-9
CSASPSALTYEQYF	TGCAGTGCTTCTCCCTCGGCTCTAACCTACGAGCAGTACTTC	TRBJ2-7	-	-	TRBV20-1
CASSLAGLAGLAGDNVKNIQYF	TGTGCCAGCAGCTTAGCCGGATTGGCGGGACTAGCGGGAGATAATGTCAAAAACATTCAGTACTTC	TRBJ2-4	TRBD2	-	TRBV7-2
CATARVHEQFF	TGTGCCACCGCCAGGGTTCATGAGCAGTTCTTC	TRBJ2-1	-	many	TRBV6-2/TRBV6-3
CASSARQFSGNTIYF	TGTGCCAGCAGCGCCCGACAGTTCTCTGGAAACACCATATATTTT	TRBJ1-3	-	many	TRBV7-9
CASSLGQGLFF	TGTGCCAGCAGCTTGGGACAAGGACTGTTTTTT	TRBJ1-4	-	-	TRBV7-9
CASSLGDFEAFF	TGTGCCAGCAGCTTAGGGGATTTCGAAGCTTTCTTT	TRBJ1-1	-	-	TRBV5-4
CASSYGGPQETQYF	TGTGCCAGCAGTTACGGCGGACCTCAAGAGACCCAGTACTTC	TRBJ2-5	-	many	TRBV6-2/TRBV6-3
CASSPNRVQPQHF	TGTGCCAGCAGTCCTAACAGGGTTCAGCCCCAGCATTTT	TRBJ1-5	-	-	TRBV6-5
CASSWRAYEQYF	TGTGCCAGCAGCTGGAGGGCCTACGAGCAGTACTTC	TRBJ2-7	-	-	TRBV5-6
CASSFMSGGRHNEQFF	TGTGCCAGCAGTTTTATGTCAGGGGGCCGGCACAATGAGCAGTTCTTC	TRBJ2-1	TRBD1	-	TRBV12-3/TRBV12-4
CSAATAPYEQYF	TGCAGTGCGGCGACCGCGCCGTACGAGCAGTACTTC	TRBJ2-7	-	many	TRBV20-1
CASRYRRDRGNSPLHF	TGTGCCAGCAGGTACCGCCGGGACAGGGGGAATTCACCCCTCCACTTT	TRBJ1-6	TRBD1	many	TRBV11-1
CSVPQTNTEAFF	TGCAGCGTTCCCCAAACGAACACTGAAGCTTTCTTT	TRBJ1-1	-	few	TRBV29-1
CATSGATSLNEQFF	TGTGCCACCAGTGGCGCTACTAGTTTGAATGAGCAGTTCTTC	TRBJ2-1	-	few	TRBV24-1
CASSPGQVHTDTQYF	TGTGCCAGCAGCCCGGGACAGGTCCACACAGATACGCAGTATTTT	TRBJ2-3	TRBD1	few	TRBV7-9
CSARDSRVGGNTIYF	TGCAGTGCTAGAGACTCCAGGGTCGGTGGAAACACCATATATTTT	TRBJ1-3	-	many	TRBV20-1
CASSPRGQGGNEQFF	TGTGCCAGCAGCCCCAGAGGGCAGGGGGGGAATGAGCAGTTCTTC	TRBJ2-1	-	many	TRBV7-9
CASSQGRDAAWEQYF	TGTGCCAGCAGCCAGGGCAGGGACGCCGCCTGGGAGCAGTACTTC	TRBJ2-7	-	-	TRBV3-1
CSVGGGRVDTQYF	TGCAGCGTCGGAGGAGGGAGGGTGGATACGCAGTATTTT	TRBJ2-3	TRBD2	few	TRBV29-1
CASSLSYNSPLHF	TGTGCCAGCAGTTTGTCCTATAATTCACCCCTCCACTTT	TRBJ1-6	-	many	TRBV27
CSVEQNYEQYF	TGCAGCGTTGAACAGAACTACGAGCAGTACTTC	TRBJ2-7	-	many	TRBV29-1
CASSLAGLTNEKLFF	TGTGCCAGCAGCTTGGCGGGGCTGACTAATGAAAAACTGTTTTTT	TRBJ1-4	-	many	TRBV5-5
CASSQGLALTGELFF	TGCGCCAGCAGCCAGGGACTAGCTCTCACCGGGGAGCTGTTTTTT	TRBJ2-2	TRBD2	many	TRBV5-1